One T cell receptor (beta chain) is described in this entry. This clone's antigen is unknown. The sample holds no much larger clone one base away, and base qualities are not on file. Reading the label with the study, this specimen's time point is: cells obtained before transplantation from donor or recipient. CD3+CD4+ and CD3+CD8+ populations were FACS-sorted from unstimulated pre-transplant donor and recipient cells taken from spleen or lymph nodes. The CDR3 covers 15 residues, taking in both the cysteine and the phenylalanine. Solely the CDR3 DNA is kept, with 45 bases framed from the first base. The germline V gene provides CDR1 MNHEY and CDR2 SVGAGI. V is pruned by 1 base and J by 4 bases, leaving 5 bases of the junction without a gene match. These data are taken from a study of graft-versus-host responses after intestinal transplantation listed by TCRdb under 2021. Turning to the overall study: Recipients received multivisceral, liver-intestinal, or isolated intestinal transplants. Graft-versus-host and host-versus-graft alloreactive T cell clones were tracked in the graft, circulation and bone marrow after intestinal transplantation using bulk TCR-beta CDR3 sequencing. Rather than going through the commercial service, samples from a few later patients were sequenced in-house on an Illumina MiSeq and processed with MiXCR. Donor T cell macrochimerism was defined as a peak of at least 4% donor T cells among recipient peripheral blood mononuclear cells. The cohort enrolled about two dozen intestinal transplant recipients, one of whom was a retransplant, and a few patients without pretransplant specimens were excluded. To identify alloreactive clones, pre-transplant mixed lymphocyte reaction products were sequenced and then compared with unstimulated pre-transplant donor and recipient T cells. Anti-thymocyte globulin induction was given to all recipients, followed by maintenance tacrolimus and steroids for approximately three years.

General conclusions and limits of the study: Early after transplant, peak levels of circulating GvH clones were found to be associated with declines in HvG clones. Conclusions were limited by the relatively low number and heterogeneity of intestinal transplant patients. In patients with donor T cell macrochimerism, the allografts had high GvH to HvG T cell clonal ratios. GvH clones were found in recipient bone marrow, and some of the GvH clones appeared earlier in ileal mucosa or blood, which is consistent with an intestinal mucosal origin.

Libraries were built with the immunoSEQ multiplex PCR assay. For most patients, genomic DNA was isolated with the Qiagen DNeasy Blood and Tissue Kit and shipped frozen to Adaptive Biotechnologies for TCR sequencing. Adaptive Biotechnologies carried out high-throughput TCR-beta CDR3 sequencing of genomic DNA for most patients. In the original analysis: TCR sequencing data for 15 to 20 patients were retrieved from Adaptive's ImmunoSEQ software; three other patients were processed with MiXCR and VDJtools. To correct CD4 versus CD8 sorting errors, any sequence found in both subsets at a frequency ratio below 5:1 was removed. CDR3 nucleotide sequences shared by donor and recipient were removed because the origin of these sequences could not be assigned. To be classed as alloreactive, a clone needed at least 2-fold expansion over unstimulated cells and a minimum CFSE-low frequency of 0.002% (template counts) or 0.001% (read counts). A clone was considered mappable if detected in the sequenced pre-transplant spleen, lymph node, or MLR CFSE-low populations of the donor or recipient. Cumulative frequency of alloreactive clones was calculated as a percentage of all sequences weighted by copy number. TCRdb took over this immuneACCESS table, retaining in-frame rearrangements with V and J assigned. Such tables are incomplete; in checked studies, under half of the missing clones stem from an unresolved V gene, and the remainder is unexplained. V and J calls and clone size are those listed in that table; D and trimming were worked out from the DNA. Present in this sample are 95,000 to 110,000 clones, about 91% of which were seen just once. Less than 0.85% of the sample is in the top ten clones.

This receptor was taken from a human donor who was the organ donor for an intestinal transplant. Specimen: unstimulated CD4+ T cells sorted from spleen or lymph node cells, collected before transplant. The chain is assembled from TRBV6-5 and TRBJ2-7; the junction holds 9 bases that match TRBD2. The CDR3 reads CASSYLAGGRYEQYF. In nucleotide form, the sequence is TGTGCCAGCAGTTACTTGGCGGGAGGGCGGTACGAGCAGTACTTC.